Below, one TCR beta chain is given with its context. No cognate antigen has been identified for it. No much larger clonotype is one base removed from it; base qualities were not supplied. The data were obtained in a study of T-cell reconstitution after alpha-beta-depleted transplantation in children (dated by TCRdb to between 2015 and 2016). Regarding the complete study: Using TCR repertoire profiling, the study quantitatively followed how T-cell immune reconstitution unfolded in children after TCRalphabeta/CD19-depleted allogeneic hematopoietic cell transplantation.

Library method: PCR. The sequencer was an Illumina HiSeq 2500. TCR libraries were prepared with molecular barcoding, using unique molecular identifiers to normalize TCRbeta repertoire quantification. TCRdb applied fastp at Q25 and MiXCR to the public reads, then kept only in-frame beta chains. Each record represents a unique CDR3 protein, reported with the most common genes and DNA among its rows. This sample gives just over 950,000 distinct CDR3 sequences in total; roughly 29% of them show up just once. The ten biggest clones cover over 25% of the sample. Reading the label with the study, this specimen's treatment or condition is: allogeneic hematopoietic cell transplantation with graft depleted of TCRalphabeta T cells and CD19 B cells. The transplant recipients were children given TCRalphabeta/CD19-depleted allogeneic hematopoietic cell grafts. Overall study results and their limits: Hyperexpanded clone frequencies declined over subsequent months; after one year, T-cell counts and TCRbeta diversity were mostly attributed to newly produced T cells. The apparently early alphabetaT-cell count recovery about two months after transplant was reportedly dependent on only several hundred rapidly expanded clones derived from non-depleted graft cells. In some patients, high TCRbeta diversity at day 60 was attributed to recipient T cells and intrathymic progenitors that had survived conditioning.

Relative to germline, V is 3 bases shorter and J is 1 base shorter, with 11 bases between their ends. The CDR1 and CDR2 encoded by the germline V gene (reference sequence) are SEHNR and FQNEAQ. From the cysteine up to the phenylalanine, the CDR3 has a length of 15 residues. The kept DNA is CDR3 alone, 45 bases in frame from the first base. This specimen consisted of PBMCs, mostly from graft donor cells, obtained 360 days after TCRalphabeta/CD19-depleted stem cell transplant. The sequence came from a boy less than two years old who had a stem cell transplant for SCID, so the T cells may come from the graft donor. This sequence uses TRBV7-9 and TRBJ2-3; the D call is tentative, TRBD1 or TRBD2, as each matches 5 bases. The DNA sequence reads TGTGCCAGCAGCTTCAAAGTGGGGGGCACAGATACGCAGTATTTT. Its protein product is CASSFKVGGTDTQYF.